This T cell receptor beta chain was captured in a study of human T cells and chemical hapten exposure. Unfractionated whole blood was the source from which total RNA was extracted. TCRdb re-derived calls from the 5' RACE reads in MiXCR, one entry per CDR3 protein. The table has some 150,000 distinct CDR3 sequences, 4.1% seen once. This clonotype was detected ten times or more. The sequence derives from a female donor in good health.

This CDR3 is CASSLATSYNEQFF. The CDR3 nucleotides are TGTGCCAGCAGCTTAGCGACAAGCTACAATGAGCAGTTCTTC. The chain joins TRBV7-2 to TRBJ2-1; D unresolved. The CDR3 contains 14 residues. Germline-derived CDR1 and CDR2 are SGHTA and FQGNSA. V was clipped by 0 bases and J by 3 bases, with 6 bases between them.